These T cell receptor beta chains were read from a single sample in a study of T cell responses to AZD1222 COVID-19 vaccine. Profiled with immunoSEQ multiplex PCR; TCRdb holds only in-frame clones, not every one. The sample lists about 99,000 clones; approximately 90% were seen once. The sample consisted of peripheral blood, taken 28 days after the second AZD1222 dose. The origin of the receptors is an adult who received the AZD1222 COVID-19 vaccine. Both conserved end residues are part of each CDR3. Each record gives: clone size, J gene, V gene, D gene, CDR3 protein, CDR3 DNA. The D gene is left open where the match is weak. Rows give clone size only sometimes, using once, few, many, or a class for an expanded clone.

.	TRBJ1-1	TRBV7-9	TRBD1	CASSLGQRVTEAFF	TGTGCCAGCAGCTTGGGACAGAGAGTAACTGAAGCTTTCTTT
.	TRBJ2-7	TRBV6-5	.	CASSYEEAGREQYF	TGTGCCAGCAGTTACGAGGAGGCGGGACGGGAGCAGTACTTC
once	TRBJ2-1	TRBV18	TRBD2	CASSLGLATGNEQFF	TGTGCCAGCTCACTTGGACTAGCGACGGGGAATGAGCAGTTCTTC
.	TRBJ2-2	TRBV9	TRBD2	CASSGRNLAGGTGELFF	TGTGCCAGCAGCGGACGAAACCTAGCGGGAGGCACCGGGGAGCTGTTTTTT
.	TRBJ2-7	TRBV7-2	TRBD2	CASSLEASSGRTTYEQYF	TGTGCCAGCAGCTTAGAAGCCTCTAGCGGGAGGACGACCTACGAGCAGTACTTC
.	TRBJ2-3	TRBV19	.	CASSIGPDTQYF	TGTGCCAGTAGTATAGGTCCAGATACGCAGTATTTT
.	TRBJ2-7	TRBV28	TRBD2	CASSPMGLAGVHEQYF	TGTGCCAGCAGTCCAATGGGACTAGCGGGAGTTCACGAGCAGTACTTC
.	TRBJ1-1	TRBV18	.	CASSQVGSEAFF	TGTGCCAGCTCACAGGTCGGGTCTGAAGCTTTCTTT
.	TRBJ2-1	TRBV27	.	CASARGVGSSYNEQFF	TGTGCCAGCGCCCGTGGCGTGGGGAGCTCCTACAATGAGCAGTTCTTC
.	TRBJ1-2	TRBV7-2	.	CASSLGGNYGYTF	TGTGCCAGCAGCTTAGGAGGAAACTATGGCTACACCTTC